The 17 T cell receptor beta chains given below trace back to one sample, sequenced in a study of blood T cell repertoires in COVID-19. The assay was immunoSEQ multiplex PCR, and TCRdb's table has in-frame clones only and misses some. The repertoire holds nearly 250,000 clones, roughly 83% seen once, with around 1.9% in the top ten. Material: PBMCs or T cells enriched from blood (not recorded which). These receptor sequences come from a woman between 50 and 59 years old who had recovered from COVID-19.

The J gene is TRBJ1-2, the V gene TRBV7-3, with D maybe TRBD1 (6 bases). Trimming removed 0 bases at V and 6 bases at J, with 11 bases between. The CDR3 is made up of 14 amino acids. In germline, CDR1 is SGHTA, CDR2 FQGTGA. The CDR3: CASSLTGGLNGYTF. The DNA for the CDR3 is TGTGCCAGCAGCTTAACAGGGGGATTAAATGGCTACACCTTC.

The J gene is TRBJ1-4, the V gene TRBV28, with D possibly being TRBD1 (5 bases). This CDR3 comprises 15 residues. Trimming took off 5 bases at V and 5 bases at J, with 15 bases between the two ends. In germline, CDR1 is MDHEN, CDR2 SYDVKM. For the CDR3, the DNA is TGTGCCAGCAGTCCCCCCGGGGCGGGGAATGAAAAACTGTTTTTT. Protein product: CASSPPGAGNEKLFF.

The chain joins TRBV4-1 to TRBJ2-3; TRBD1 agrees at 10 bases. This CDR3 is built from 16 residues. The junction had 8 bases not matched to a gene; V was cut back by 4 bases and J by 4 bases. Germline V gives CDR1 MGHRA, CDR2 YSYEKL. As DNA, the CDR3 is TGCGCCAGCAGCCGACAGGGGGCGCCTGTGTCAGATACGCAGTATTTT. This translates into CASSRQGAPVSDTQYF.

Remarks on this clone: At one end the junction does not follow the germline gene, possibly because of a read error. The chain recombines TRBV28 with TRBJ2-7; no reliable D call. This CDR3 has 12 residues. Germline CDR1 MDHEN, CDR2 SYDVKM. The CDR3 region has the DNA TGTGCCAGCAGCCTCCGCCCTAAAGTATCCTTCTTC. Translation: CASSLRPKVSFF.

The genes are TRBV18 and TRBJ1-2; the D gene is possibly TRBD1 (5 bases). The CDR3 length is 15 residues. Trimming took off 0 bases at V and 4 bases at J, with 12 bases between the two ends. Per the germline V gene, CDR1 is KGHSH and CDR2 is LQKENI. CDR3 amino acids: CASSPPTDIVYGYTF. The CDR3 DNA reads as TGTGCCAGCTCACCACCCACGGACATCGTCTATGGCTACACCTTC.

The chain is built from TRBV7-2 and TRBJ1-1; TRBD1 aligns across 9 bases. The germline V gene has CDR1 SGHTA and CDR2 FQGNSA. With V trimmed by 6 bases and J by 5 bases, 10 bases remained unmatched. This CDR3 comprises 15 residues. CDR3 residues: CASSNTGGAGTEAFF. For the CDR3, the DNA is TGTGCCAGCAGTAACACAGGGGGCGCGGGTACTGAAGCTTTCTTT.

V and J are TRBV24-1 and TRBJ2-7; D remains ambiguous. Between the trimmed V and J ends, which lost 3 bases and 5 bases, there was a span of 10 bases. The CDR3 contains 13 residues. Looked up from germline, CDR1 is KGHDR and CDR2 is SFDVKD. CDR3 protein: CATSDAPPHEQYF. The DNA for the CDR3 is TGTGCCACCAGTGATGCGCCTCCCCACGAGCAGTACTTC.

This clone was seen only a few times. The genes are TRBV7-3 and TRBJ1-1; maybe TRBD1 (6 bases). In germline, CDR1 is SGHTA, CDR2 FQGTGA. The ends were cut back, 1 base at V and 5 bases at J, with 8 bases in the middle. This CDR3 comprises 13 residues. The CDR3 loop is CASSLSRGTEAFF. CDR3 coding DNA: TGTGCCAGCAGCTTAAGCAGGGGAACTGAAGCTTTCTTT.

This clone was seen a single time. This chain uses TRBV30 with TRBJ1-6, with 9 positions matching TRBD1. J gave up 0 bases and V 0 bases, and 9 bases lay outside the gene matches. Germline loops: CDR1 GTSNPN, CDR2 SVGIG (reference sequence). The CDR3 consists of 19 residues. CDR3 in DNA: TGTGCCTGGAGTGTACTAACTTGGACAGGGGCCTCCTATAATTCACCCCTCCACTTT. It is translated as CAWSVLTWTGASYNSPLHF.

The CDR3 region is CAWSRGNEQFF. CDR3 in DNA: TGTGCCTGGAGCAGGGGCAATGAGCAGTTCTTC. The V gene is TRBV30, the J gene TRBJ2-1, with D possibly matching TRBD1 (6 bases). V was pared by 3 bases and J by 6 bases, with 6 bases between. The germline gives CDR1 GTSNPN, CDR2 SVGIG (reference sequence). CDR3 size: 11 residues. The full variable domain, rest sourced from reference TRBV30 and TRBJ2-1, is SQTIHQWPATLVQPVGSPLSLECTVEGTSNPNLYWYRQAAGRGLQLLFYSVGIGQISSEVPQNLSASRPQDRQFILSSKKLLLSDSGFYLCAWSRGNEQFFGPGTRLTVL.

The chain carries TRBV28 and TRBJ1-4, with a tentative D call TRBD1 (5 bases). Trimming cost V 5 bases and J 8 bases, with 15 bases left between them. The CDR3 loop spans 14 amino acids. CDR1 and CDR2 from the germline V gene are MDHEN and SYDVKM. The CDR3 spells CASSQETPGEKLFF. The CDR3 DNA follows: TGTGCCAGCAGTCAGGAGACACCAGGGGAAAAACTGTTTTTT.

This chain joins TRBV9 and TRBJ2-1, with 9 bases aligning to TRBD2. The CDR3 sequence is 17 residues long. Germline-derived CDR1 and CDR2 are SGDLS and YYNGEE. The junction had 9 bases not matched to a gene; V was cut back by 2 bases and J by 3 bases. Here the CDR3 DNA reads TGTGCCAGCAGCGTTACCGGGACTAGCAGCCTCTACAATGAGCAGTTCTTC. This sequence encodes CASSVTGTSSLYNEQFF.

The V and J genes are TRBV9 and TRBJ1-1; D may be TRBD1 (6 bases). The CDR3 spans 15 residues. Germline CDR1 is SGDLS and CDR2 is YYNGEE. Trimming removed 0 bases from V and 0 bases from J, with 9 bases in between. The CDR3 loop is CASSVAPGVNTEAFF. The DNA for the CDR3 is TGTGCCAGCAGCGTAGCCCCAGGGGTGAACACTGAAGCTTTCTTT.

This chain joins TRBV7-8 and TRBJ2-7, with no clear D. CDR1 is SGHVS, CDR2 FQNEAQ, per germline. This CDR3 contains 14 residues. Trimming shortened V by 4 bases and J by 0 bases, and 10 bases separated the two germline ends. CDR3 protein: CASSWLGTSYEQYF. For the CDR3, the DNA is TGTGCCAGCAGCTGGCTGGGCACCTCCTACGAGCAGTACTTC.

The CDR3 DNA sequence: TGTGCCAGCAGCTTAGGACAGGGGAGTAATTACGAGCAGTACTTC. It specifies CASSLGQGSNYEQYF. The rearrangement uses TRBV7-9 and TRBJ2-7, with 8 bases fitting TRBD1. CDR3 size: 15 residues. The V and J ends lost 1 base and 4 bases, in that order; junction bases with no gene match: 6. Germline loops: CDR1 SEHNR, CDR2 FQNEAQ (reference sequence).

The chain carries TRBV5-1 and TRBJ2-1; 7 bases match TRBD1. The CDR3 totals 15 residues. The V gene end was trimmed by 7 bases and the J gene end by 4 bases; junction bases not matched to a gene: 11. Germline V gene sequence: CDR1 SGHRS, CDR2 YFSETQ. CDR3 residues: CASGQAGSPYNEQFF. The CDR3 nucleotides are TGCGCCAGCGGACAGGCGGGCAGCCCATACAATGAGCAGTTCTTC.

Turning to this clone: A junction end diverges from the germline sequence, so it may reflect a read error. The chain recombines TRBV28 with TRBJ1-2; D perhaps matches TRBD1 (6 bases). Germline CDR1 and CDR2: MDHEN and SYDVKM. This CDR3 is built from 11 residues. The CDR3 DNA is TGTGCCAGCAGTTTCCGGTGGGACACGAACTTC. Its translation: CASSFRWDTNF.